A single sample gave rise to the 11 T cell receptor beta chains below, sequenced in a study of post-analysis software for immune sequencing data. Included in the TCR beta cDNA libraries were unique molecular identifiers. TCRdb redid the calling of the PCR reads with MiXCR, one entry per CDR3 protein. Of hundreds of thousands of distinct CDR3 sequences listed, approximately 30% are singletons. Whole-study findings and limits: Among roughly five TRBV segments more frequent in patients than controls were TRBV5-6, TRBV5-1 and TRBV20-1.

These TCRs' antigens remain unknown. The material sequenced was blood. These TCRs come from a girl aged 5-17 years with multiple sclerosis.

The DNA for the CDR3 is TGTGCCAGCAGCGTAATCCCGACAGGGGTTATGAACACTGAAGCTTTCTTT. This sequence encodes CASSVIPTGVMNTEAFF. The J gene is TRBJ1-1, the V gene TRBV7-2, with TRBD1 matching over 8 bases. CDR3 size: 17 residues. Germline V gene data show CDR1 as SGHTA and CDR2 as FQGNSA. The V gene end was trimmed by 5 bases and the J gene end by 0 bases; junction bases not matched to a gene: 11. The variable domain in full, completed from reference TRBV7-2 and TRBJ1-1, reads GAGVSQSPSNKVTEKGKDVELRCDPISGHTALYWYRQSLGQGLEFLIYFQGNSAPDKSGLPSDRFSAERTGGSVSTLTIQRTQQEDSAVYLCASSVIPTGVMNTEAFFGQGTRLTVV.

The V gene is TRBV6-5, the J gene TRBJ2-1; D tentatively fits TRBD1 or TRBD2 (5 bases each). V dropped 0 bases and J dropped 5 bases, with 26 bases sitting between them. CDR3 length: 20 residues. Per the germline V gene, CDR1 is MNHEY and CDR2 is SVGAGI. CDR3 in amino acids: CASSYSIRGIIPGPDNEQFF. CDR3 nucleotide sequence: TGTGCCAGCAGTTACTCGATAAGGGGCATCATACCGGGACCGGACAATGAGCAGTTCTTC.

This clonotype was observed many times. This chain links TRBV10-3 with TRBJ2-5; no definite D call. Trimming took off 4 bases at V and 5 bases at J, with 14 bases between the two ends. Per germline, CDR1 ENHRY and CDR2 SYGVKD. The CDR3 is 14 amino acids. The CDR3: CAISASTSWETQYF. The CDR3 coding sequence is TGTGCCATCAGTGCCTCTACCTCTTGGGAGACCCAGTACTTC.

In this sample, this clonotype turned up a few times. The genes are TRBV12-3 or TRBV12-4 and TRBJ1-1; TRBD1 is a possible D gene (5 bases). This CDR3 is 13 amino acids long. Trimming shortened V by 8 bases and J by 5 bases, and 15 bases separated the two germline ends. CDR3: CASAMGGRTEAFF. The DNA for the CDR3 is TGTGCCAGCGCCATGGGGGGGAGGACTGAAGCTTTCTTT.

Only a few counts were recorded for this clonotype. This chain uses TRBV6-6 with TRBJ2-5; no clear D gene. This CDR3 contains 13 residues. Trimming removed 7 bases at V and 3 bases at J, with 12 bases between. Germline values: CDR1 MNHNY, CDR2 SVGAGI (reference sequence). The CDR3, as DNA: TGTGCCAGCACCCCGTGGGCTGAAGAGACCCAGTACTTC. Its translation is CASTPWAEETQYF.

The rearrangement links TRBV6-4 to TRBJ1-2, with D tentatively TRBD1 (5 bases). Looked up from germline, CDR1 is MRHNA and CDR2 is SNTAGT. V lost 7 bases, J lost 2 bases, and 8 bases lay in between. The CDR3 has 12 residues. The CDR3 nucleotides read TGTGCCAGCACGGACAACAACTATGGCTACACCTTC. Encoded protein: CASTDNNYGYTF.

In this sample, this clonotype turned up a few times. The chain joins TRBV4-3 to TRBJ2-7; 7 nucleotides align to TRBD2. V gave up 2 bases and J gave up 0 bases; unmatched junction bases: 4. CDR3 length equals 15 residues. Germline V gene data show CDR1 as LGHNA and CDR2 as YSLEER. CDR3 amino acids: CASSQSRERSYEQYF. The CDR3 DNA sequence: TGCGCCAGCAGCCAATCGCGGGAGCGCTCCTACGAGCAGTACTTC.

This rearrangement joins TRBV10-1 to TRBJ2-1; D gene ambiguous. The germline CDR1 and CDR2 sequences are WNHNN and SYGVQD (reference sequence). The CDR3 loop spans 13 amino acids. The V end lost 0 bases, the J end lost 6 bases, and 6 bases lay between the germline ends. CDR3 bases: TGCGCCAGCAGTGAGTCTATCGGCAATGAGCAGTTCTTC. The encoded protein is CASSESIGNEQFF.

This clonotype was observed a handful of times. V is TRBV3-1 and J is TRBJ2-1; no reliable D call. Between the trimmed V and J ends, which lost 0 bases and 0 bases, there was a span of 9 bases. Germline-derived CDR1 and CDR2 are LGHDT and YNNKEL (reference sequence). There are 16 residues in the CDR3. The CDR3 sequence is CASSQDRRSSYNEQFF. The CDR3 DNA follows: TGTGCCAGCAGCCAAGATAGGCGGAGCTCCTACAATGAGCAGTTCTTC.

This clonotype has a handful of counts. The chain combines TRBV18 with TRBJ2-1; D unclear. The CDR3 spans 15 residues. In germline, CDR1 is KGHSH, CDR2 LQKENI. Trimming cost V 1 base and J 9 bases, with 16 bases left between them. CDR3 residues: CASSPRVPPGSEQFF. Written as DNA, the CDR3 is TGTGCCAGCTCACCACGGGTCCCTCCGGGTAGTGAGCAGTTCTTC.

For the CDR3, the DNA is TGCAGTGCTAGGGATTCAACTGGGGCCAACGTCCTGACTTTC. Residues: CSARDSTGANVLTF. The chain employs TRBV20-1 and TRBJ2-6, with D hard to call. The CDR3 extends over 14 amino acids. Germline CDR1 DFQATT, CDR2 SNEGSKA (reference sequence). Trimming cost V 3 bases and J 2 bases, with 8 bases left between them.